This T cell receptor (beta chain) was found in a study of identical twins. Overall study findings and caveats: The abundant beta clonotypes from cord blood had fewer insertions, and memory repertoires had none of this. Partly confounded zero-insertion analyses could result from invariant MAIT and iNKT cells.

After template switching added a universal primer site, the resulting cDNA carried unique molecular identifiers. TCRdb itself ran the 5' RACE reads through MiXCR, one entry per CDR3 protein. The sample holds fewer than 900,000 distinct CDR3 sequences, 21% seen once. V was shortened by 2 bases and J by 3 bases, with 8 bases between the two germline ends. This CDR3 spans 14 amino acids. CDR1 is SGHRS, CDR2 YFSETQ, per germline. As regards this clonotype: The antigen is unknown.

The same specimen was also included in a second study, on T cells expressing NK-cell markers. That work contributes: Within the sequenced cohort of eight donors, seven exhibited HCMV seropositivity and one was seronegative.

Sequencing used PBMCs. The clonotype comes from a woman aged 18 to 35 in good health. The J gene is TRBJ2-2, the V gene TRBV5-1; D is possibly TRBD2 (5 bases). The CDR3 region is CASSFPEDTGELFF. The CDR3 DNA is TGCGCCAGCAGCTTTCCGGAGGACACCGGGGAGCTGTTTTTT.